This TCR beta chain was sequenced for a study of blood T cell repertoires in COVID-19. Study information: PBMCs, B-cell-depleted T cells, or T cells were the source of the cDNA or gDNA that made up the material.

Original analysis: Estimated nucleated cell counts came from reference gene primer amplification. Sequencing was performed with immunoSEQ multiplex PCR; in TCRdb, only in-frame clones are kept and a portion is missing. Clone size and V and J calls were adopted from that table, with D and trimming inferred from the DNA. The sample holds approximately 150,000 clones, about 90% seen once. Germline values: CDR1 MNHEY, CDR2 SVGAGI. This CDR3 is built from 14 residues. Trimming took 2 bases from V and 6 from J, leaving 12 bases between them. This study enrolled people aged 18 to 89 from 20 to 25 US geographic areas.

Material for sequencing was PBMCs or T cells enriched from blood (not recorded which). The TCR was taken from a human donor with acute COVID-19. The donor label of this sample is uncertain. The rearrangement links TRBV6-5 to TRBJ2-3, with a weak D call TRBD2 (5 bases). The CDR3 loop reads CASSYGGATDTQYF. CDR3 bases: TGTGCCAGCAGTTACGGAGGAGCAACCGATACGCAGTATTTT.